What follows are 20 T cell receptor beta chains derived from one specimen sequenced in a study of CD8+ T cells in alopecia areata. The treatment: oral pan-JAK inhibitor, 5-10 mg twice daily. Extraction of RNA preceded its reverse transcription into cDNA, which served as the sequencing template. Sequencing used immunoSEQ multiplex PCR; TCRdb keeps in-frame clones, though not all of them. The sample carries roughly 190,000 clones, 60% to 70% recorded once. The material sequenced was CD4+ T cells sorted from blood, taken at week 4, from a patient treated with tofacitinib. The receptors were sampled from a human donor with alopecia areata.

The rearrangement joins TRBV28 to TRBJ2-5; 10 bases are shared with TRBD2. CDR3 length: 15 residues. V lost 2 bases, J lost 1 base, and 1 base stayed unmatched. The V gene's germline CDR1 is MDHEN and CDR2 SYDVKM. The CDR3 loop is CASSLTSGIQETQYF. CDR3 nucleotides: TGTGCCAGCAGTTTAACTAGCGGGATCCAAGAGACCCAGTACTTC.

The rearrangement links TRBV5-1 to TRBJ2-4; D possibly corresponds to TRBD1 (6 bases). Trimming stripped 3 bases from V and 8 bases from J, with 15 bases between. The CDR3 totals 14 residues. The germline gives CDR1 SGHRS, CDR2 YFSETQ. CDR3 DNA: TGCGCCAGCAGCTCTGGACAGAGGTCGGACATTCAGTACTTC. Translating gives CASSSGQRSDIQYF.

The chain recombines TRBV28 with TRBJ2-1; D is unclear. This CDR3 has 13 residues. Germline V gene data show CDR1 as MDHEN and CDR2 as SYDVKM. The V and J ends lost 2 bases and 6 bases respectively, with 8 bases between them. This CDR3 reads CASSLGESNEQFF. In DNA, the CDR3 is TGTGCCAGCAGTTTAGGGGAAAGCAATGAGCAGTTCTTC.

The chain recombines TRBV6-5 with TRBJ2-5, with 11 positions matching TRBD1. Per the germline V gene, CDR1 is MNHEY and CDR2 is SVGAGI. This CDR3 has 14 amino acids. V shed 6 bases and J 5 bases; nucleotides not matched to a gene: 5. The CDR3 nucleotides read TGTGCCAGCAGCCTGGACAGGGGGCGGGAGACCCAGTACTTC. Encoded protein: CASSLDRGRETQYF.

This clone was seen a few times. The chain uses TRBV2 and TRBJ2-3, with 8 bases lining up with TRBD2. The trim removed 6 bases at V and 3 bases at J, leaving 5 bases unmatched. Germline V CDR1 and CDR2: SNHLY, FYNNEI. The CDR3 loop spans 14 amino acids. CDR3 DNA: TGTGCCAGCAGGCGCAGCGGGAGTACAGATACGCAGTATTTT. Residues: CASRRSGSTDTQYF.

J is TRBJ1-5 and V is TRBV30, with TRBD1 matching over 7 bases. CDR1 is GTSNPN and CDR2 is SVGIG in the germline V gene (reference sequence). V dropped 2 bases and J dropped 6; count of bases not matched to a gene: 1. CDR3 length: 12 residues. The CDR3 DNA is TGTGCCTGGAGTCCAGGGGGTCAGCCCCAGCATTTT. It codes for CAWSPGGQPQHF.

The chain uses TRBV29-1 and TRBJ2-3; 7 nucleotides align to TRBD1. The CDR3 has 13 residues. Germline CDR1 is SQVTM and CDR2 is ANQGSEA. With 7 bases clipped from V and 3 bases from J, the junction kept 7 bases outside the gene matches. CDR3 coding DNA: TGCAGCGCAAACAGGGGCGTGACAGATACGCAGTATTTT. This codes for CSANRGVTDTQYF.

V gene TRBV5-4 combines with J gene TRBJ1-2, with D tentatively TRBD1 (5 bases). Between the trimmed V and J ends, which lost 2 bases and 14 bases, there was a span of 13 bases. The CDR3 has 11 amino acids. The V gene's germline CDR1 is SGHNT and CDR2 YYREEE (reference sequence). The CDR3 protein is CASSLVPGTTF. CDR3 DNA: TGTGCCAGCAGCTTAGTTCCAGGGACGACCTTC.

The gene calls are TRBV28 and TRBJ1-2; D remains ambiguous. V was shortened by 6 bases and J by 1 base, with 18 bases between the two germline ends. There are 16 residues in the CDR3. Germline CDR1 is MDHEN and CDR2 is SYDVKM. The CDR3 sequence is CASSPAGADINYGYTF. Here the CDR3 DNA reads TGTGCCAGCAGCCCCGCCGGAGCAGATATTAACTATGGCTACACCTTC.

The chain combines TRBV7-2 with TRBJ2-3; D may be TRBD2 (6 bases). Germline V CDR1 and CDR2: SGHTA, FQGNSA. This CDR3 comprises 14 residues. Between the trimmed V and J ends, which lost 1 base and 6 bases, there was a span of 11 bases. As DNA, the CDR3 is TGTGCCAGCAGCTTAGTCGGGGGTGCGGATACGCAGTATTTT. Encoded protein: CASSLVGGADTQYF.

This clone was observed a handful of times. The chain has TRBV6-5 and TRBJ2-1; D is uncertain. V lost 5 bases and J 6 bases, leaving 8 bases between the germline ends. Per the germline V gene, CDR1 is MNHEY and CDR2 is SVGAGI. This CDR3 spans 12 amino acids. CDR3 nucleotides: TGTGCCAGCAGTAGAGTCGGCAATGAGCAGTTCTTC. Protein sequence: CASSRVGNEQFF.

V gene TRBV7-3 combines with J gene TRBJ2-7, with 9 bases identical to TRBD1. This CDR3 has 15 amino acids. V shed 5 bases, J shed 6 bases, and the junction held 11 bases outside the gene matches. Germline V gene sequence: CDR1 SGHTA, CDR2 FQGTGA. The CDR3 region is CASSLEGTGLGEQYF. The CDR3, as DNA: TGTGCCAGCAGCCTGGAGGGGACAGGGCTAGGCGAGCAGTACTTC.

The genes are TRBV27 and TRBJ2-7; TRBD1 matches 10 bases. The V segment lost 5 bases and the J segment 8 bases; nucleotides outside the gene matches: 9. The CDR3 runs 14 residues. Per germline, CDR1 MNHEY and CDR2 SMNVEV (reference sequence). CDR3 sequence reads: CASSLGQGVTKQYF. The CDR3 nucleotides read TGTGCCAGCAGTCTTGGACAGGGGGTTACGAAGCAGTACTTC.

The chain joins TRBV7-2 to TRBJ2-1; no firm D call. CDR3 size: 12 residues. CDR1 and CDR2 from the germline V gene are SGHTA and FQGNSA. V lost 4 bases and J lost 9, with 10 bases in between. The chain's CDR3 is CASSSRWVEQFF. The CDR3 DNA follows: TGTGCCAGCAGCTCCCGGTGGGTTGAGCAGTTCTTC.

This clone has only one observation. The rearrangement uses TRBV11-2 and TRBJ2-1, with 7 bases identical to TRBD1. Germline loops: CDR1 SGHAT, CDR2 FQNNGV. The J segment lost 4 bases and the V segment lost 5 bases, leaving 8 bases of the junction unmatched. The CDR3 is 15 residues long. The CDR3 here is CASSPPGQRYNEQFF. The CDR3, as DNA: TGTGCCAGCAGCCCCCCGGGACAGAGGTACAATGAGCAGTTCTTC.

The chain recombines TRBV5-1 with TRBJ2-5; no reliable D call. This CDR3 has 16 amino acids. CDR1 and CDR2 from the germline V gene are SGHRS and YFSETQ. Trimming removed 6 bases at V and 4 bases at J, with 22 bases between. The CDR3: CASNPLGPPNVETQYF. In DNA form, the CDR3 reads TGCGCCAGCAACCCACTGGGCCCCCCGAATGTAGAGACCCAGTACTTC. The whole variable domain, remainder taken from reference TRBV5-1 and TRBJ2-5, is KAGVTQTPRYLIKTRGQQVTLSCSPISGHRSVSWYQQTPGQGLQFLFEYFSETQRNKGNFPGRFSGRQFSNSRSEMNVSTLELGDSALYLCASNPLGPPNVETQYFGPGTRLLVL.

The rearrangement joins TRBV30 to TRBJ2-5; D gene unclear. From germline, CDR1 is GTSNPN and CDR2 SVGIG (reference sequence). This CDR3 is 15 amino acids long. With 2 bases removed from V and 5 bases from J, the gap between germline ends came to 18 bases. The CDR3 region has the DNA TGTGCCTGGAGTCCAGGAGTTCTACCGGCGGAGACCCAGTACTTC. It is translated as CAWSPGVLPAETQYF.

This clone has a handful of counts. This sequence joins TRBV5-1 and TRBJ2-5; TRBD2 agrees at 7 bases. The CDR3 covers 15 residues. Germline assignment: CDR1 SGHRS and CDR2 YFSETQ. V gave up 0 bases and J gave up 5 bases; unmatched junction bases: 7. This CDR3 is CASSLVAGEGETQYF. The CDR3 DNA reads as TGCGCCAGCAGCTTGGTGGCGGGAGAAGGTGAGACCCAGTACTTC.

V and J are TRBV4-3 and TRBJ2-3, with D tentatively TRBD1 or TRBD2 (5 bases each). The CDR3 spans 15 residues. V gave up 0 bases and J gave up 2 bases, with 9 bases separating them. The germline V gene has CDR1 LGHNA and CDR2 YSLEER. In DNA form, the CDR3 reads TGCGCCAGCAGCCAAGATGAGGGGTTCACAGATACGCAGTATTTT. It specifies CASSQDEGFTDTQYF.

The chain employs TRBV30 and TRBJ2-7; 12 bases line up with TRBD1. Germline values: CDR1 GTSNPN, CDR2 SVGIG (reference sequence). CDR3 length equals 17 residues. J was trimmed by 6 bases and V by 5 bases; bases with no gene match: 17. This CDR3 reads CAWGPLHPGTGGPEQYF. The CDR3 bases are TGTGCCTGGGGCCCATTGCACCCCGGGACAGGGGGCCCCGAGCAGTACTTC.